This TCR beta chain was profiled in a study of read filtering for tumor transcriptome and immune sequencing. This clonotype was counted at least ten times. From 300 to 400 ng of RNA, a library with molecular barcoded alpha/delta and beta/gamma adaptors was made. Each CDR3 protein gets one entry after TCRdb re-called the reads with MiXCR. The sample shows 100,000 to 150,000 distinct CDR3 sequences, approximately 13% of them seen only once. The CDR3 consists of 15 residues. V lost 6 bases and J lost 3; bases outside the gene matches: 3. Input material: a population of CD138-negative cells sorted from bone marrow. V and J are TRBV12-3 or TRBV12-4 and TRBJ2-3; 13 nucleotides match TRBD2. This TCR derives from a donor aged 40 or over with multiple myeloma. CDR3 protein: CASRGTSGVTDTQYF. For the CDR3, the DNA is TGTGCCAGCAGGGGGACTAGCGGGGTTACAGATACGCAGTATTTT.